This TCR beta chain is from a study of shared clonotypes between healthy human individuals. Study-level points and caveats: Incomplete sequencing of sorted subsets was indicated by rarefaction despite large depth.

Free of recent acute infections or vaccinations, the donors were healthy HIV-negative adults. Splitting of CD4+ cells produced CD45RA+ naive and CD45RA-negative memory subsets. As for this clone: Its antigen remains unidentified.

Assay: immunoSEQ multiplex PCR; the TCRdb copy retains only in-frame clones and omits some. The repertoire holds about 990,000 clones, with more than 75% as singletons. The CDR3 is 17 amino acids. The ends lost 4 bases at V and 1 base at J; junction bases unmatched: 9. Germline V lookup: CDR1 SGHRS, CDR2 YFSETQ. The sequence derives from a man between 18 and 35 years old in good health. Some clones in this sample may be carry-over from other donors' samples. The chain is built from TRBV5-1 and TRBJ1-5; 9 bases are shared with TRBD1. Specimen: memory CD4+ T cells from PBMCs. Subset in this sample: CD45RA-negative fraction. The CDR3 nucleotides are TGCGCCAGCAGCCTTGGAGTTGGACAGGGGAGCAATCAGCCCCAGCATTTT. Translated, it gives CASSLGVGQGSNQPQHF.